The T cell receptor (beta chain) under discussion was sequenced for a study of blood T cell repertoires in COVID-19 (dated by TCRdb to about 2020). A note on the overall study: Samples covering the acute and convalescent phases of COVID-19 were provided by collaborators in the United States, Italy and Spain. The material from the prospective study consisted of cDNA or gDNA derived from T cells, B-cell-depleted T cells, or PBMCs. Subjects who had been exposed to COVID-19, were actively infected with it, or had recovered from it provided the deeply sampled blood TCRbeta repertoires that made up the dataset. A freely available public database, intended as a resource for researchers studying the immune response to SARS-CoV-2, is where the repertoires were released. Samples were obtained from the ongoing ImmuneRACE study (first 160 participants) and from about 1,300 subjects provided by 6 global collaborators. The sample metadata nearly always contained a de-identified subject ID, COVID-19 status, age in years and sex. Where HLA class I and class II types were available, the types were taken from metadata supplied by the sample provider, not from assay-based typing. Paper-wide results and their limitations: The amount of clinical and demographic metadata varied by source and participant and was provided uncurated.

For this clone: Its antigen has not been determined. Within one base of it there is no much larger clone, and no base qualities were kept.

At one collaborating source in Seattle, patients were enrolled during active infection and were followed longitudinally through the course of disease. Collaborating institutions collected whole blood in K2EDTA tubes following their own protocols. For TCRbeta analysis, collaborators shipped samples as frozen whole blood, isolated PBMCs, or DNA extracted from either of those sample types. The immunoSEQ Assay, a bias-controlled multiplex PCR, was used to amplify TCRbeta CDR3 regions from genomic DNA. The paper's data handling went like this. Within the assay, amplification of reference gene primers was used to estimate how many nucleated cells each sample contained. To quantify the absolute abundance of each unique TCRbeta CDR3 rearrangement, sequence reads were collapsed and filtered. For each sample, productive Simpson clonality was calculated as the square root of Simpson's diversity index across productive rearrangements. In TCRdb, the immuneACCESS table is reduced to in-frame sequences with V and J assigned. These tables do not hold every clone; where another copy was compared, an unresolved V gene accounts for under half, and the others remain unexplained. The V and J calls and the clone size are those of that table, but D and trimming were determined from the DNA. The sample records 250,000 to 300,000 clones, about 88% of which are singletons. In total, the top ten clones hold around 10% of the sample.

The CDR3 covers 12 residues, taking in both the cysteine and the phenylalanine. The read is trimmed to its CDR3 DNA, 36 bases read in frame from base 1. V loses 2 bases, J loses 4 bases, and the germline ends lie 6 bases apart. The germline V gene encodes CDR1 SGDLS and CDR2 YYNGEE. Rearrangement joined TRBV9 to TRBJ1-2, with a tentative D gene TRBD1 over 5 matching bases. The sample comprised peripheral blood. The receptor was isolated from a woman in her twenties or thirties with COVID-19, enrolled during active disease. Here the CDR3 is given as CASSVGGYGYTF. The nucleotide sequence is TGTGCCAGCAGCGTGGGGGGCTATGGCTACACCTTC.